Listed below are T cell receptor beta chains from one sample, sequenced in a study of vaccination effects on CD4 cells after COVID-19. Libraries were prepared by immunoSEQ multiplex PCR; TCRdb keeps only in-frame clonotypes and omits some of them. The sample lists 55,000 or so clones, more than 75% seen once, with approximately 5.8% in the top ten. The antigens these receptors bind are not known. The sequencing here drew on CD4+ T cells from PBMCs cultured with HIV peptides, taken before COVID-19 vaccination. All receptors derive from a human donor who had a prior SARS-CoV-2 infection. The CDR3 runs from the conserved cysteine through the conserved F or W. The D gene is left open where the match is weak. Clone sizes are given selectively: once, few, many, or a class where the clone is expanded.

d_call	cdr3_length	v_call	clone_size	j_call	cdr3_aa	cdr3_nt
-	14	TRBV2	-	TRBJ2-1	CASNESPGTQRPFF	TGTGCCAGCAACGAGTCCCCTGGAACACAACGGCCGTTCTTC
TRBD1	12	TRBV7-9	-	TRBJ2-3	CASGQDTDTQYF	TGTGCCAGTGGACAGGACACAGATACGCAGTATTTT
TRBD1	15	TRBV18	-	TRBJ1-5	CASSPGTGVDQPQHF	TGTGCCAGCTCACCGGGGACAGGGGTCGACCAGCCCCAGCATTTT
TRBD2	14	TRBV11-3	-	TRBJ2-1	CASSFAGAYNEQFF	TGTGCCAGCAGCTTCGCGGGGGCCTACAATGAGCAGTTCTTC
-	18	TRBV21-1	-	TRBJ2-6	CASSKVDRVPSGANVLTF	TGTGCCAGCAGCAAAGTGGACAGGGTTCCTTCTGGGGCCAACGTCCTGACTTTC
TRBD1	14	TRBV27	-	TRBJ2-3	CASSLNRGTDTQYF	TGTGCCAGCAGTTTGAACAGGGGGACAGATACGCAGTATTTT
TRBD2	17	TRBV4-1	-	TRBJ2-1	CASSQGLGREWADEQFF	TGCGCCAGCAGCCAAGGGCTGGGGCGGGAGTGGGCCGATGAGCAGTTCTTC
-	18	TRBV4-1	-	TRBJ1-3	CASSQGLLQGGSGNTIYF	TGCGCCAGCAGCCAAGGCTTACTCCAGGGCGGGTCTGGAAACACCATATATTTT
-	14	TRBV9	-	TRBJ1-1	CASSVASGSTEAFF	TGTGCCAGCAGCGTAGCTTCGGGGTCTACTGAAGCTTTCTTT
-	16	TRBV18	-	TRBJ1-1	CASSPPSRILVTEAFF	TGTGCCAGCTCACCACCAAGCCGCATACTAGTCACTGAAGCTTTCTTT
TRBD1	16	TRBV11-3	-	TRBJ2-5	CASSSSDRGHRETQYF	TGTGCCAGCAGCTCCTCCGACAGGGGGCATAGGGAGACCCAGTACTTC
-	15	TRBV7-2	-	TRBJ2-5	CASSIRLDSTETQYF	TGTGCCAGCAGCATTAGACTAGATTCTACGGAGACCCAGTACTTC
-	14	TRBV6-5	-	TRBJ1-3	CASSYRDDRNTIYF	TGTGCCAGCAGTTATCGGGACGACAGAAACACCATATATTTT
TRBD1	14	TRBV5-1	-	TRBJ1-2	CASSRDSFSYGYTF	TGCGCCAGCAGCCGGGACAGTTTTTCCTATGGCTACACCTTC
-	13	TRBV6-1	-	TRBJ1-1	CASSEQSFTEAFF	TGTGCCAGCAGTGAACAGTCGTTCACTGAAGCTTTCTTT
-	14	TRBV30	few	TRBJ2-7	CAWSLGFSSYEQYF	TGTGCCTGGAGCTTGGGGTTTAGCTCCTACGAGCAGTACTTC
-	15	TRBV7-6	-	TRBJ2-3	CASSPGAMSTDTQYF	TGTGCCAGCAGCCCGGGGGCCATGAGCACAGATACGCAGTATTTT
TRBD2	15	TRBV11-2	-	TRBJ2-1	CASSQRAGGEWEQFF	TGTGCCAGCAGCCAACGAGCGGGAGGGGAGTGGGAGCAGTTCTTC
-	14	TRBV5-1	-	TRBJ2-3	CASSLGSQADTQYF	TGCGCCAGCAGCTTGGGTAGTCAGGCAGATACGCAGTATTTT
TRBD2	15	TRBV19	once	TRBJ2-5	CASSSPSGSQETQYF	TGTGCCAGTAGTAGTCCTAGCGGGAGTCAAGAGACCCAGTACTTC
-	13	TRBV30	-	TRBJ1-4	CAWSVSGSEKLFF	TGTGCCTGGAGTGTCTCAGGGAGTGAAAAACTGTTTTTT
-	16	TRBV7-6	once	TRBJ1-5	CASSLGQGLGNQPQHF	TGTGCCAGCAGCTTAGGTCAGGGTCTGGGCAATCAGCCCCAGCATTTT
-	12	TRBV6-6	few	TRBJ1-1	CASSYRITEAFF	TGTGCCAGCAGTTACCGCATCACTGAAGCTTTCTTT
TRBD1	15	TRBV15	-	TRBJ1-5	CATSRADRENQPQHF	TGTGCCACCAGCAGAGCGGACAGGGAAAATCAGCCCCAGCATTTT
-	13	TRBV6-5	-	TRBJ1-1	CASSYDRNTEAFF	TGTGCCAGCAGCTACGACAGGAACACTGAAGCTTTCTTT
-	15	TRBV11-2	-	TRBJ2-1	CASSLQGYSYNEQFF	TGTGCCAGCAGCCTACAGGGATACTCCTACAATGAGCAGTTCTTC
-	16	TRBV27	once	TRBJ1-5	CASKPRPGYSNQPQHF	TGTGCCAGCAAACCACGGCCGGGTTATAGCAATCAGCCCCAGCATTTT
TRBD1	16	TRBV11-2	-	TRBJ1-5	CASSRGDRLSNQPQHF	TGTGCCAGCAGCCGTGGGGACAGACTTTCCAATCAGCCCCAGCATTTT
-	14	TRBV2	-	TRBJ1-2	CASSEAREGYGYTF	TGTGCCAGCAGTGAGGCCAGGGAAGGCTATGGCTACACCTTC
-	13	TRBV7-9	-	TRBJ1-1	CASSVEVNTEAFF	TGTGCCAGCAGCGTAGAAGTCAACACTGAAGCTTTCTTT
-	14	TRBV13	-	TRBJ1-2	CASSLAGVAYGYTF	TGTGCCAGCAGCTTAGCAGGGGTGGCCTATGGCTACACCTTC
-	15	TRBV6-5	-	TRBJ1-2	CASSYTYRDSGGYTF	TGTGCCAGCAGTTACACATACAGGGACTCTGGCGGCTACACCTTC
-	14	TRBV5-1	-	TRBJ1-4	CASSLQNPNEKLFF	TGCGCCAGCAGTTTACAGAACCCTAATGAAAAACTGTTTTTT
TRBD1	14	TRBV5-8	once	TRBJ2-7	CASSSGQVTYEQYF	TGTGCCAGCAGCTCAGGACAGGTTACCTACGAGCAGTACTTC
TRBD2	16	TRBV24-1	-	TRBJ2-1	CATSDPSGSSYNEQFF	TGTGCCACCAGTGACCCTAGCGGGAGCTCCTACAATGAGCAGTTCTTC
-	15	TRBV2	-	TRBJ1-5	CASSRGGAYNQPQHF	TGTGCCAGCAGCCGTGGGGGGGCTTACAATCAGCCCCAGCATTTT
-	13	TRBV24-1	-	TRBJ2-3	CATSGSPTDTQYF	TGTGCCACCAGTGGTAGCCCCACAGATACGCAGTATTTT
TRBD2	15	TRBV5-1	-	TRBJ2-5	CASSLVSGGGETQYF	TGCGCCAGCAGCTTGGTTAGCGGGGGAGGGGAGACCCAGTACTTC
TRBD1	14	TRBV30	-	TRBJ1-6	CAWSADRVGSPLHF	TGTGCCTGGAGCGCCGACAGGGTGGGATCACCCCTCCACTTT
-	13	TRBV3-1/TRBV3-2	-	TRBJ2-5	CASSLRQFETQYF	TGTGCCAGCAGCCTACGACAGTTCGAGACCCAGTACTTC
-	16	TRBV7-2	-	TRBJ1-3	CASSLDRLISGNTIYF	TGTGCCAGCAGCTTAGACAGGCTAATCTCTGGAAACACCATATATTTT
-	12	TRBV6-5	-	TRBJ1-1	CASRTVNTEAFF	TGTGCCAGCAGAACAGTGAACACTGAAGCTTTCTTT